The 3 T cell receptor beta chains below come from one sample, sequenced in a study of chemoradiotherapy in HPV16-positive cancers. TCRdb's table, derived via immunoSEQ multiplex PCR, lists solely in-frame clones and lacks some. The sample records about 3,400 clones, approximately 94% being singletons. Sampling was done from a patient who underwent chemoradiotherapy. The receptor source for this set is a human donor with HPV-associated anogenital cancer.

The rearrangement uses TRBV19 and TRBJ1-1; D is unclear. Germline V gives CDR1 LNHDA, CDR2 SQIVND (reference sequence). V was shortened by 5 bases and J by 4 bases, with 11 bases between the two germline ends. The CDR3 covers 13 residues. The CDR3, as DNA: TGTGCCAGTAGTGGGGTCGGGCCCACTGAAGCTTTCTTT. This codes for CASSGVGPTEAFF.

The rearrangement uses TRBV5-5 and TRBJ2-7, with TRBD1 matching over 7 bases. CDR1 is SGHKS, CDR2 YYEKEE, per germline (reference sequence). V lost 5 bases to trimming and J lost 2 bases; unmatched junction nucleotides: 7. This CDR3 is 14 amino acids long. The CDR3 sequence: CASRSRTGAYEQYF. Written as DNA, the CDR3 is TGTGCCAGCAGATCACGGACAGGTGCCTACGAGCAGTACTTC.

This chain uses TRBV19 with TRBJ1-5; no firm D call. V lost 1 base and J lost 0, with 7 bases in between. CDR1 and CDR2 (germline): LNHDA, SQIVND (reference sequence). The CDR3 is 15 residues long. The CDR3 is CASSIGHNSNQPQHF. The CDR3 DNA reads as TGTGCCAGTAGTATAGGGCACAATAGCAATCAGCCCCAGCATTTT.